Listed here is a single TCR beta chain. Primers included in the PCR were 60 Vbeta and 13 Jbeta primers. Assay: immunoSEQ multiplex PCR; the TCRdb copy retains only in-frame clones and omits some. The sample holds 62,000 or so clones, about 87% seen once. This specimen belongs to a study of cytomegalovirus exposure and HLA in healthy donors. As for the study in general: Most donors, roughly 84% of a few hundred genotyped, fell in the Caucasian-associated ancestry cluster.

The TCR originated in a man between 18 and 29 years old in good health and CMV-seronegative. The specimen sequenced was PBMCs.

This CDR3 is CAWSVLQDTEAFF. DNA for the CDR3: TGTGCCTGGAGTGTACTGCAGGACACTGAAGCTTTCTTT. The rearrangement links TRBV30 to TRBJ1-1; D unclear. Germline assignment: CDR1 GTSNPN and CDR2 SVGIG (reference sequence). V dropped 0 bases and J dropped 3 bases, with 8 bases sitting between them. The CDR3 covers 13 residues.